Sequencing of this T cell receptor beta chain was carried out in a study of blood T cell repertoires in COVID-19. This clone was observed a handful of times. Sequenced by immunoSEQ multiplex PCR; TCRdb stores in-frame clones only, minus some. In the table there are 200,000 to 300,000 clones, about 84% of which are singletons. Germline loops: CDR1 SGHRS, CDR2 YFSETQ. This CDR3 is 14 amino acids long. Trimming pared 2 bases from V and 0 bases from J, leaving 8 bases between. The clonotype comes from a woman older than 75 with COVID-19, enrolled during active disease. The V call is TRBV5-1, the J call TRBJ1-1; no clear D. Source material: peripheral blood. The CDR3 region has the DNA TGCGCCAGCAGCTTTGAGGAAATGAACACTGAAGCTTTCTTT. It is translated as CASSFEEMNTEAFF.